Listed here are 24 T cell receptor beta chains from one sample, sequenced in a study of blood T cell repertoires in COVID-19. TCRdb keeps only in-frame clones here, not all; method: immunoSEQ multiplex PCR. The sample yields hundreds of thousands of clones, roughly 89% seen once. The sequenced material came from peripheral blood. The receptor source for this set is a young woman with active or convalescent COVID-19.

The genes are TRBV18 and TRBJ2-2; D not resolved. Trimming cost V 5 bases and J 6 bases, with 7 bases left between them. CDR1 and CDR2 from the germline V gene are KGHSH and LQKENI. There are 12 residues in the CDR3. CDR3 region: CASSDNPGELFF. In DNA, the CDR3 is TGTGCCAGCTCAGACAACCCCGGGGAGCTGTTTTTT.

The gene calls are TRBV5-1 and TRBJ1-1; D is undetermined. The CDR3 contains 15 residues. V lost 7 bases and J 0 bases, leaving 16 bases between the germline ends. The germline CDR1 and CDR2 sequences are SGHRS and YFSETQ. The CDR3 DNA reads TGCGCCAGCTGCCAGAGCGTAAGCATGAACACTGAAGCTTTCTTT. Translation gives CASCQSVSMNTEAFF. The full variable domain, with the rest looked up from reference TRBV5-1 and TRBJ1-1, is KAGVTQTPRYLIKTRGQQVTLSCSPISGHRSVSWYQQTPGQGLQFLFEYFSETQRNKGNFPGRFSGRQFSNSRSEMNVSTLELGDSALYLCASCQSVSMNTEAFFGQGTRLTVV.

V usage is TRBV2 and J usage is TRBJ1-5, with 10 bases aligning to TRBD1. J was trimmed by 1 base and V by 5 bases; bases with no gene match: 5. Germline lookup yields CDR1 SNHLY and CDR2 FYNNEI. CDR3 length: 16 residues. For the CDR3, the DNA is TGTGCCAGCAGTAAAGGGACAGGGGCAAGCAATCAGCCCCAGCATTTT. Protein product: CASSKGTGASNQPQHF.

This clone is a singleton in its sample. Given the absence of the conserved phenylalanine or tryptophan at the CDR3 end, a read error is likely. Because the CDR3's place on the DNA is in doubt, the DNA is left out and the CDR3 is given as listed by TCRdb. The rearrangement joins TRBV30 to TRBJ2-7; TRBD2 is taken as the D call from the table, unchecked against the DNA. The length of the CDR3 is 10 amino acids, counting both ends. Germline V gene sequence: CDR1 GTSNPN, CDR2 SVGIG (reference sequence). CDR3: CAWSLRRADD.

This chain's CDR3 is CASSIQREMGNEQFF. DNA of the CDR3: TGTGCCAGTAGTATACAGCGGGAGATGGGAAATGAGCAGTTCTTC. This chain links TRBV19 with TRBJ2-1; TRBD2 matches 8 bases. The CDR3 has 15 amino acids. Trimming at V came to 2 bases and at J to 7 bases, leaving 7 bases not matched to a gene. Germline values: CDR1 LNHDA, CDR2 SQIVND (reference sequence).

The chain links TRBV7-6 to TRBJ1-3; no definite D call. Germline V gene data show CDR1 as SGHVS and CDR2 as FNYEAQ. The CDR3 length is 16 residues. Trimming shortened V by 5 bases and J by 0 bases, and 14 bases separated the two germline ends. The CDR3 sequence: CASSLTVLGSGNTIYF. The CDR3, as DNA: TGTGCCAGCAGCCTTACAGTACTGGGCTCTGGAAACACCATATATTTT.

The chain employs TRBV2 and TRBJ2-1; no clear D. The CDR3 has 16 residues. V was pared by 4 bases and J by 0 bases, with 13 bases between. CDR1 is SNHLY, CDR2 FYNNEI, per germline. CDR3 sequence (DNA): TGTGCCAGCAGTGTAGCCAAGAATAGCTCCTACAATGAGCAGTTCTTC. Its protein is CASSVAKNSSYNEQFF.

The chain links TRBV2 to TRBJ1-2, with D maybe TRBD1 (5 bases). The CDR3 contains 13 residues. The germline V gene encodes CDR1 SNHLY and CDR2 FYNNEI. V was clipped by 5 bases and J by 4 bases, with 11 bases between them. CDR3 DNA sequence: TGTGCCAGCAGTATTGCAGGGATCTATGGCTACACCTTC. As protein: CASSIAGIYGYTF.

V is TRBV5-1 and J is TRBJ2-7; the match to TRBD1 covers 8 bases. This CDR3 region has 15 residues. V was clipped by 0 bases and J by 3 bases; unmatched bases: 5. Germline V gives CDR1 SGHRS, CDR2 YFSETQ. CDR3 sequence reads: CASSLDPGQGYEQYF. DNA for the CDR3: TGCGCCAGCAGCTTGGACCCCGGACAGGGCTACGAGCAGTACTTC. The full variable domain, its missing parts supplied by reference TRBV5-1 and TRBJ2-7, is KAGVTQTPRYLIKTRGQQVTLSCSPISGHRSVSWYQQTPGQGLQFLFEYFSETQRNKGNFPGRFSGRQFSNSRSEMNVSTLELGDSALYLCASSLDPGQGYEQYFGPGTRLTVT.

The chain employs TRBV7-9 and TRBJ2-5, with TRBD2 matching over 12 bases. Germline trimming cut 7 bases from V and 0 bases from J; bases unmatched to any gene: 6. CDR3 length equals 16 residues. CDR1 and CDR2 from the germline V gene are SEHNR and FQNEAQ (reference sequence). CDR3 nucleotide sequence: TGTGCCAGCACCCTTGGACTAGCGGGAAACCAAGAGACCCAGTACTTC. Its protein is CASTLGLAGNQETQYF.

This clone was picked up a small number of times. The chain recombines TRBV5-5 with TRBJ2-5; perhaps TRBD1 as D (5 bases). Germline V lookup: CDR1 SGHKS, CDR2 YYEKEE (reference sequence). The CDR3 contains 14 residues. The V and J ends lost 0 bases and 4 bases respectively, with 10 bases between them. CDR3 sequence: CASSLEARAETQYF. In DNA, the CDR3 is TGTGCCAGCAGCTTGGAAGCCAGGGCAGAGACCCAGTACTTC.

The V call is TRBV3-1 (or the pseudogene TRBV3-2), the J call TRBJ2-2, with D tentatively TRBD2 (5 bases). CDR3 length: 18 residues. V lost 5 bases to trimming and J lost 2 bases, with 21 bases between them. Germline assignment: CDR1 LGHDT and CDR2 YNNKEL (reference sequence). The CDR3 coding sequence is TGTGCCAGCAGCTCCCCTCAGCTCACAGCGGTAAACACCGGGGAGCTGTTTTTT. This encodes CASSSPQLTAVNTGELFF.

The chain has TRBV29-1 and TRBJ1-1; D gene unclear. CDR1 is SQVTM, CDR2 ANQGSEA, per germline. This CDR3 contains 13 residues. Trimming took off 5 bases at V and 0 bases at J, with 10 bases between the two ends. The CDR3 nucleotides are TGCAGCGTTTTAGTGGTCATGAACACTGAAGCTTTCTTT. Protein sequence: CSVLVVMNTEAFF.

This clone was recorded at least ten times. This rearrangement joins TRBV7-2 to TRBJ2-7; 9 bases align to TRBD2. J gave up 6 bases and V 4 bases, and 10 bases lay outside the gene matches. This CDR3 spans 15 amino acids. CDR1 is SGHTA, CDR2 FQGNSA, per germline. CDR3 residues: CASSWGTSIMGEQYF. The DNA of the CDR3 is TGTGCCAGCAGCTGGGGGACTAGCATTATGGGCGAGCAGTACTTC. Filled out from reference TRBV7-2 and TRBJ2-7, the complete variable domain reads GAGVSQSPSNKVTEKGKDVELRCDPISGHTALYWYRQSLGQGLEFLIYFQGNSAPDKSGLPSDRFSAERTGGSVSTLTIQRTQQEDSAVYLCASSWGTSIMGEQYFGPGTRLTVT.

The chain uses TRBV28 and TRBJ1-6; 10 nucleotides match TRBD1. This CDR3 contains 16 residues. After removal of 6 bases from V and 5 bases from J, the junction contained 7 bases not matched to a gene. The germline CDR1 and CDR2 sequences are MDHEN and SYDVKM. The CDR3 nucleotides are TGTGCCAGCAGCCTGGGGACAGGGGCTAATAATTCACCCCTCCACTTT. Translation: CASSLGTGANNSPLHF.

V usage is TRBV5-4 and J usage is TRBJ2-5, with 7 bases lining up with TRBD2. The V gene end was trimmed by 3 bases and the J gene end by 2 bases; junction bases not matched to a gene: 10. The CDR3 consists of 16 residues. Per the germline V gene, CDR1 is SGHNT and CDR2 is YYREEE (reference sequence). The CDR3 spells CASSSDVLARQETQYF. In DNA form, the CDR3 reads TGTGCCAGCAGCTCAGACGTACTAGCGCGTCAAGAGACCCAGTACTTC.

Concerning this clone itself: The sample carries other DNA sequences with the same CDR3. V gene TRBV12-3 or TRBV12-4 combines with J gene TRBJ2-2; the D is unclear. V gave up 3 bases and J gave up 7 bases, with 3 bases separating them. The CDR3 is 11 residues long. The DNA for the CDR3 is TGTGCCAGCAGTTTTTACGGGGAGCTGTTTTTT. Encoded protein: CASSFYGELFF.

This chain connects TRBV5-4 to TRBJ2-7; D call uncertain. V lost 4 bases to trimming and J lost 1 base, with 15 bases between them. The germline V gene has CDR1 SGHNT and CDR2 YYREEE (reference sequence). CDR3 length equals 15 residues. The CDR3 region is CASSVEGGQSYEQYF. The CDR3 nucleotides are TGTGCCAGCAGCGTGGAAGGTGGGCAGTCCTACGAGCAGTACTTC.

This rearrangement joins TRBV2 to TRBJ2-5, with TRBD1 identical over 9 bases. The V and J ends lost 7 bases and 2 bases, in that order; junction bases with no gene match: 8. Looked up from germline, CDR1 is SNHLY and CDR2 is FYNNEI. This CDR3 spans 15 amino acids. CDR3 bases: TGTGCCAGCACCGGGACAGGGCTGTCGCAAGAGACCCAGTACTTC. Translation gives CASTGTGLSQETQYF.

In DNA form, the CDR3 reads TGTGCCAGCAGTTTACAGGGCGCACTCACTGAAGCTTTCTTT. The encoded protein is CASSLQGALTEAFF. The rearrangement joins TRBV27 to TRBJ1-1, with D perhaps matching TRBD1 (5 bases). Germline V gene sequence: CDR1 MNHEY, CDR2 SMNVEV (reference sequence). This CDR3 spans 14 amino acids. Trimming pared 2 bases from V and 4 bases from J, leaving 11 bases between.

The chain combines TRBV7-9 with TRBJ1-1; D call uncertain. The CDR3 consists of 12 residues. CDR1 and CDR2 from the germline V gene are SEHNR and FQNEAQ (reference sequence). V was pared by 2 bases and J by 4 bases, with 5 bases between. CDR3 amino acids: CASSLYSTEAFF. The CDR3 DNA reads as TGTGCCAGCAGCTTATATTCCACTGAAGCTTTCTTT.

This clone showed up just once. V and J are TRBV5-1 and TRBJ2-3; 15 bases line up with TRBD2. The CDR3 covers 15 residues. V was pared by 4 bases and J by 6 bases, with 3 bases of the junction left unmatched. Germline loops: CDR1 SGHRS, CDR2 YFSETQ. The CDR3 spells CASSRTSGRADTQYF. CDR3 sequence (DNA): TGCGCCAGCAGCCGGACTAGCGGGAGGGCGGATACGCAGTATTTT. The full variable domain, completed using reference TRBV5-1 and TRBJ2-3, is KAGVTQTPRYLIKTRGQQVTLSCSPISGHRSVSWYQQTPGQGLQFLFEYFSETQRNKGNFPGRFSGRQFSNSRSEMNVSTLELGDSALYLCASSRTSGRADTQYFGPGTRLTVL.

This clone was seen a single time. The V and J genes are TRBV6-6 and TRBJ2-1; TRBD2 aligns across 13 bases. CDR3 length: 17 amino acids. The junction had 9 bases not matched to a gene; V was cut back by 5 bases and J by 5 bases. The germline V gene has CDR1 MNHNY and CDR2 SVGAGI (reference sequence). The CDR3 sequence is CASSRLAGGTSHNEQFF. DNA for the CDR3: TGTGCCAGCAGTCGACTAGCGGGGGGTACCTCGCACAATGAGCAGTTCTTC.

This chain joins TRBV6-1 and TRBJ2-6; weak D call: TRBD1 (6 bases). The germline V gene has CDR1 MNHNS and CDR2 SASEGT. The V end was cut by 1 base, the J end by 4 bases, with 8 bases between. The CDR3 is made up of 15 amino acids. CDR3 nucleotides: TGTGCCAGCAGTGAAGTGGGGGCCGGGGCCAACGTCCTGACTTTC. It is translated as CASSEVGAGANVLTF.